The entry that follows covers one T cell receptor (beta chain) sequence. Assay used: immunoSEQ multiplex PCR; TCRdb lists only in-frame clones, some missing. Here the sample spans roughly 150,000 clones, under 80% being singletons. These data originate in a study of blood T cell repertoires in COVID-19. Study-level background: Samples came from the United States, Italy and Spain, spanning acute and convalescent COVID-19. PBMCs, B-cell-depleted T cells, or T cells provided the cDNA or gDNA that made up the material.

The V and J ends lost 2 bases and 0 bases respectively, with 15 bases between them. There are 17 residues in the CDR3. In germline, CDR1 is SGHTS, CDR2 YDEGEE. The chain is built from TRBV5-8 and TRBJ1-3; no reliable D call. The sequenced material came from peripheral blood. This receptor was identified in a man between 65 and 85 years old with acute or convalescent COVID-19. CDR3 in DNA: TGTGCCAGCAGCTTTGGAGGTGCCGCATACTCTGGAAACACCATATATTTT. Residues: CASSFGGAAYSGNTIYF.